This T cell receptor beta chain was sequenced during a study of blood T cell repertoires in COVID-19. This CDR3 is 14 amino acids long. The germline V gene has CDR1 SEHNR and CDR2 FQNEAQ (reference sequence). V was cut by 5 bases and J by 1 base, with 9 bases left in between. The protocol was immunoSEQ multiplex PCR, while the TCRdb copy is restricted to in-frame clones and leaves out a portion. The sample carries 390,000 or so clones, 86% recorded once. The receptor comes from a woman under 40 with active or convalescent COVID-19. Material: peripheral blood. The chain links TRBV7-9 to TRBJ1-5; D remains unclear. CDR3: CASSPPGSNQPQHF. CDR3 coding DNA: TGTGCCAGCAGCCCCCCTGGCAGCAATCAGCCCCAGCATTTT.